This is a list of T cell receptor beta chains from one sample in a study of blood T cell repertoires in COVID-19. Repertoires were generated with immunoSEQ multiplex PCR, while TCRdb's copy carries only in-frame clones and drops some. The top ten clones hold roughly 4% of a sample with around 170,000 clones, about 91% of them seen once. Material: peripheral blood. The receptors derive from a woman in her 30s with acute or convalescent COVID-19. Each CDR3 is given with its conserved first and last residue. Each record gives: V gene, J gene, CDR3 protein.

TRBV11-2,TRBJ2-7,CASSFTFYEQYF
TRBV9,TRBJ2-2,CASSRASGRAEGELFF
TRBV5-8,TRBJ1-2,CASILGTGGSVGRDGYTF
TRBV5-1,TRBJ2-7,CASPTPGSYEQYF
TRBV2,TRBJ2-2,CASRGTSGRFGELFF
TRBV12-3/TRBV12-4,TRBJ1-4,CASSLPGRKLFF
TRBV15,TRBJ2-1,CATSSRQVDYNEQFF
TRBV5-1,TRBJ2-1,CASSLYGQGKDEQFF
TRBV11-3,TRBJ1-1,CASSLEGGGQRNTEAFF
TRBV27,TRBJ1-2,CASSFEGVVGYTF